The rows below give T cell receptor beta chains drawn from one sample of a study of shared clonotypes between healthy human individuals. Measured with immunoSEQ multiplex PCR; TCRdb has only the in-frame clones, and not every one. This repertoire shows about 640,000 clones, approximately 75% found once; its top ten account for roughly 1.8%. Input material: memory CD4+ T cells sorted from blood. These receptors came from a woman in her 30s in good health. CDR3s include the opening cysteine and the closing phenylalanine or tryptophan. The order of the fields is V gene, clone size, J gene, D gene, CDR3 protein, CDR3 DNA. The D gene is left open where the match is weak. A clone size is listed for some rows: how often the clone was seen (once, few, many), or a class if it is expanded.

v_gene: TRBV5-1; abundance: NA; j_gene: TRBJ2-7; d_gene: TRBD2; CDR3aa: CASSQVAGTSYEQYF; CDR3nt: TGCGCCAGCAGCCAAGTAGCCGGGACTAGCTACGAGCAGTACTTC
v_gene: TRBV5-6; abundance: NA; j_gene: TRBJ2-2; d_gene: NA; CDR3aa: CASTPRGGNTGELFF; CDR3nt: TGTGCCAGCACCCCTCGAGGGGGGAACACCGGGGAGCTGTTTTTT
v_gene: TRBV2; abundance: NA; j_gene: TRBJ1-4; d_gene: TRBD1; CDR3aa: CASREDRATNEKLFF; CDR3nt: TGTGCCAGCAGGGAGGACAGGGCAACTAATGAAAAACTGTTTTTT
v_gene: TRBV9; abundance: NA; j_gene: TRBJ2-5; d_gene: NA; CDR3aa: CASSVDAGGQETQYF; CDR3nt: TGTGCCAGCAGCGTAGATGCGGGTGGACAAGAGACCCAGTACTTC
v_gene: TRBV15; abundance: NA; j_gene: TRBJ2-7; d_gene: TRBD1; CDR3aa: CATQMGQGENYEQYF; CDR3nt: TGTGCCACCCAAATGGGACAGGGGGAAAACTACGAGCAGTACTTC
v_gene: TRBV25-1; abundance: many; j_gene: TRBJ1-1; d_gene: NA; CDR3aa: CASSVGGRAFF; CDR3nt: TGTGCCAGCAGTGTGGGGGGTCGGGCTTTCTTT
v_gene: TRBV5-1; abundance: NA; j_gene: TRBJ1-4; d_gene: NA; CDR3aa: CASSLSASGQERGVNEKLFF; CDR3nt: TGCGCCAGCAGCTTGTCGGCCAGTGGGCAGGAGAGGGGAGTTAATGAAAAACTGTTTTTT
v_gene: TRBV5-8; abundance: NA; j_gene: TRBJ1-1; d_gene: TRBD1; CDR3aa: CASNGGQLNTEAFF; CDR3nt: TGTGCCAGCAACGGGGGACAGCTGAACACTGAAGCTTTCTTT
v_gene: TRBV5-1; abundance: once; j_gene: TRBJ2-3; d_gene: NA; CDR3aa: CASSRGGGSGSTDTQYF; CDR3nt: TGCGCCAGCAGCCGGGGAGGCGGCAGCGGGAGCACAGATACGCAGTATTTT
v_gene: TRBV5-1; abundance: once; j_gene: TRBJ2-7; d_gene: NA; CDR3aa: CASSSGNSGNSYEQYF; CDR3nt: TGCGCCAGCAGCTCGGGCAATAGCGGAAACTCCTACGAGCAGTACTTC
v_gene: TRBV29-1; abundance: NA; j_gene: TRBJ2-5; d_gene: NA; CDR3aa: CSVRGGAQKGEQYF; CDR3nt: TGCAGCGTTCGCGGAGGGGCCCAGAAAGGTGAGCAGTACTTC
v_gene: TRBV9; abundance: once; j_gene: TRBJ2-3; d_gene: TRBD2; CDR3aa: CASSVVQLAGTDTQYF; CDR3nt: TGTGCCAGCAGCGTAGTCCAACTAGCGGGAACAGATACGCAGTATTTT